One and the same sample provided the 2 T cell receptor beta chains below, sequenced in a study of a mutant IDH1 vaccine in newly diagnosed glioma. As to time point: week 23, last vaccination. Vaccine doses each comprised 300 ug of mutant IDH1 20-mer peptide, with topical imiquimod. TCRdb keeps only in-frame clones here, not all; method: immunoSEQ multiplex PCR. The data show roughly 50,000 clones, 80% to 90% seen once. Their target antigens are unknown. The specimen was PBMCs, collected from a glioma patient whose treatment included an IDH1 peptide vaccine. Receptor source: a woman aged 40 to 55 with glioma. Some clones in this sample may be carry-over from other donors' samples.

The CDR3 nucleotides read TGTGCCTGGAATCAGGGTACTGGGGCCAACGTCCTGACTTTC. Translation gives CAWNQGTGANVLTF. The chain carries TRBV30 and TRBJ2-6; D perhaps matches TRBD1 (5 bases). This CDR3 has 14 amino acids. Deletions cut 4 bases from V and 2 bases from J, with 9 bases between. Germline CDR1 GTSNPN, CDR2 SVGIG (reference sequence).

This clone came up a few times. The CDR3, as DNA: TGTGCCAGCAGCCAAGATCCTCACAGTCTAGGAACTGAAGCTTTCTTT. Protein product: CASSQDPHSLGTEAFF. V is TRBV4-2 and J is TRBJ1-1; D is unclear. The germline gives CDR1 LGHNA, CDR2 YNFKEQ. V lost 0 bases and J 5 bases, leaving 16 bases between the germline ends. This CDR3 contains 16 residues.